These 12 T cell receptor beta chains were sequenced from one sample in a study of shared clonotypes between healthy human individuals. The table came from immunoSEQ multiplex PCR; TCRdb's copy has only in-frame clones and leaves some out. Among 450,000 to 700,000 clones listed, 95% to 96% were seen once. Naivety among CD8 cells was defined by CD45RO negativity and positive CCR7 selection, thereby excluding terminally differentiated effector memory CD45RA+ cells. What was sequenced was naive CD8+ T cells sorted from blood. Every receptor here comes from a woman in her twenties or thirties in good health.

This rearrangement joins TRBV19 to TRBJ2-1, with 8 bases fitting TRBD1. Germline V gene lookup returns CDR1 LNHDA and CDR2 SQIVND (reference sequence). This CDR3 region has 14 residues. The trim removed 1 base at V and 8 bases at J, leaving 4 bases unmatched. This chain's CDR3 is CASSIGTGIDEQFF. CDR3 nucleotides: TGTGCCAGTAGTATAGGGACAGGGATCGATGAGCAGTTCTTC.

The chain combines TRBV13 with TRBJ2-5; 8 bases line up with TRBD1. CDR1 PRHDT and CDR2 FYEKMQ come from the germline V gene (reference sequence). The V and J ends lost 4 bases and 3 bases, in that order; junction bases with no gene match: 7. The CDR3 is made up of 15 amino acids. This CDR3 reads CASSSRKTGEETQYF. For the CDR3, the DNA is TGTGCCAGCAGCTCTCGAAAGACAGGGGAAGAGACCCAGTACTTC.

The J gene is TRBJ1-5, the V gene TRBV19, with a weak D call TRBD1 (6 bases). CDR1 and CDR2 from the germline V gene are LNHDA and SQIVND (reference sequence). The CDR3 runs 17 residues. Between the trimmed V and J ends, which lost 3 bases and 0 bases, there was a span of 15 bases. The CDR3 reads CASSIGQGKYSNQPQHF. In DNA form, the CDR3 reads TGTGCCAGTAGTATTGGTCAGGGGAAATATAGCAATCAGCCCCAGCATTTT.

The V and J genes are TRBV7-2 and TRBJ2-7; D not certain. CDR1 is SGHTA, CDR2 FQGNSA, per germline. This CDR3 is built from 12 residues. Trimming cost V 5 bases and J 3 bases, with 8 bases left between them. The CDR3 here is CASSTSGYEQYF. The CDR3 DNA is TGTGCCAGCAGCACCTCGGGCTACGAGCAGTACTTC.

This clone appeared a single time. V usage is TRBV28 and J usage is TRBJ2-7, with 7 positions matching TRBD2. CDR3 length: 16 amino acids. CDR1 and CDR2 from the germline V gene are MDHEN and SYDVKM. V lost 6 bases to trimming and J lost 0 bases; unmatched junction nucleotides: 11. This chain's CDR3 is CASRTRDYRSSYEQYF. DNA for the CDR3: TGTGCCAGCAGGACCCGGGACTACCGTTCCTCCTACGAGCAGTACTTC.

The genes are TRBV27 and TRBJ2-7, with TRBD2 matching over 9 bases. Germline CDR1 is MNHEY and CDR2 is SMNVEV (reference sequence). CDR3 size: 15 residues. Trimming took 4 bases from V and 2 from J; bases not matched to a gene: 6. The CDR3 loop is CASSSVQREAYEQYF. In DNA, the CDR3 is TGTGCCAGCAGTTCGGTCCAGCGGGAGGCCTACGAGCAGTACTTC.

As for this clone: Distinct nucleotide sequences in the sample also encode this CDR3. DNA of the CDR3: TGCGCCAGCAGCTTTGGGGGGCCTAGCTACGAGCAGTACTTC. It encodes CASSFGGPSYEQYF. The V and J genes are TRBV5-1 and TRBJ2-7, with D perhaps TRBD1 or TRBD2 (6 bases each). There are 14 residues in the CDR3. From germline, CDR1 is SGHRS and CDR2 YFSETQ. V was clipped by 2 bases and J by 3 bases, with 12 bases between them.

The CDR3 DNA reads as TGCGCCAGCAGCCAACGCCCGGGACTAGCCATCCACGAGCAGTACTTC. This sequence encodes CASSQRPGLAIHEQYF. The genes are TRBV4-1 and TRBJ2-7; TRBD2 aligns across 9 bases. The CDR3 has 16 amino acids. The germline V gene has CDR1 MGHRA and CDR2 YSYEKL. Unmatched junction bases numbered 10, after V lost 2 bases and J lost 5 bases.

This clone has a single count. In DNA form, the CDR3 reads TGCAGCGTTCGGGACAGCGATTCCTACGAGCAGTACTTC. Translation gives CSVRDSDSYEQYF. The chain employs TRBV29-1 and TRBJ2-7, with TRBD1 matching over 7 bases. CDR1 SQVTM and CDR2 ANQGSEA come from the germline V gene. The CDR3 extends over 13 amino acids. Unmatched junction bases numbered 5, after V lost 5 bases and J lost 1 base.

This chain joins TRBV18 and TRBJ1-2; the D gene is possibly TRBD1 (6 bases). Trimming removed 6 bases from V and 1 base from J, with 15 bases in between. The CDR3 is made up of 15 amino acids. CDR1 and CDR2 from the germline V gene are KGHSH and LQKENI. DNA of the CDR3: TGTGCCAGCTCGCCCACAGGACAGCTTAACTATGGCTACACCTTC. It encodes CASSPTGQLNYGYTF.

The chain carries TRBV9 and TRBJ2-5; 14 bases match TRBD2. The CDR3 extends over 18 amino acids. The V segment lost 3 bases and the J segment 4 bases; nucleotides outside the gene matches: 11. Germline lookup yields CDR1 SGDLS and CDR2 YYNGEE. CDR3: CASSGDTGTSGRGETQYF. The CDR3 nucleotides are TGTGCCAGCAGCGGGGACACCGGGACTAGCGGGAGAGGAGAGACCCAGTACTTC.

This clone was recorded only once. V and J are TRBV6-6 and TRBJ2-7, with D perhaps matching TRBD1 (5 bases). CDR3 length: 14 amino acids. The ends were cut back, 4 bases at V and 2 bases at J, with 12 bases in the middle. Germline CDR1 and CDR2: MNHNY and SVGAGI (reference sequence). The CDR3 loop reads CASSSRGNPYEQYF. The DNA for the CDR3 is TGTGCCAGCAGTTCTAGGGGTAATCCCTACGAGCAGTACTTC.